The 17 T cell receptor beta chains reported below all come from one sample, sequenced in a study of T cells after posttransplantation cyclophosphamide (TCRdb year 2016). Library method: the immunoSEQ multiplex PCR assay. As stored in TCRdb, this immuneACCESS dataset retains in-frame rearrangements with V and J assigned. A fraction of the clones does not appear; measured against another copy, unresolved V genes explain less than half of the discrepancy, and the remainder lacks a known reason. Counted in this sample were some 25,000 clones; around 86% of them appeared once. The top ten hold roughly 6.3% of the sample. The specimen was PBMCs. The receptors stem from a woman aged 55 to 70 with a blood cancer, CMV-positive, and with a related stem cell donor.

The chain employs TRBV6-5 and TRBJ1-2, with 7 positions matching TRBD1. Germline-derived CDR1 and CDR2 are MNHEY and SVGAGI. The CDR3 covers 13 residues. Unmatched junction bases numbered 11, after V lost 11 bases and J lost 5 bases. CDR3 nucleotides: TGTGCCGCGAACAGGGGAGGACGGTATGGCTACACCTTC. Translated, it gives CAANRGGRYGYTF.

The CDR3 bases are TGCGCCAGCAGTGGGGGGCGCCGATCTGGGGCCAACGTCCTGACTTTC. It yields the protein CASSGGRRSGANVLTF. The chain carries TRBV10-2 and TRBJ2-6; perhaps TRBD1 as D (6 bases). Germline CDR1 and CDR2: WSHSY and SAAADI. The V end lost 4 bases, the J end lost 1 base, and 11 bases lay between the germline ends. This CDR3 comprises 16 residues.

The genes are TRBV15 and TRBJ1-1; possible D gene TRBD1, 5 bases. Trimming removed 5 bases at V and 6 bases at J, with 13 bases between. The CDR3 is 13 amino acids. The germline V gene has CDR1 LNHNV and CDR2 YYDKDF (reference sequence). DNA for the CDR3: TGTGCCACCAGCCGTTCGGGGGTCGCTGAAGCTTTCTTT. This translates into CATSRSGVAEAFF.

DNA of the CDR3: TGTGCCAGCAGCTTAGACCTCAATCAGCCCCAGCATTTT. It specifies CASSLDLNQPQHF. This rearrangement joins TRBV11-2 to TRBJ1-5; D is ambiguous. V lost 0 bases to trimming and J lost 3 bases, with 3 bases between them. CDR3 length: 13 residues. Germline values: CDR1 SGHAT, CDR2 FQNNGV.

This chain uses TRBV29-1 with TRBJ2-3; 11 bases line up with TRBD2. The CDR3 length is 19 residues. The junction had 18 bases not matched to a gene; V was cut back by 6 bases and J by 1 base. Per the germline V gene, CDR1 is SQVTM and CDR2 is ANQGSEA. CDR3: CSVSGTSGSRIVRTDTQYF. Written as DNA, the CDR3 is TGCAGCGTCTCCGGGACTAGCGGAAGCCGAATCGTACGCACAGATACGCAGTATTTT.

The V and J genes are TRBV4-2 and TRBJ2-7; 7 nucleotides line up with TRBD2. This CDR3 is 17 amino acids long. Trimming at V came to 0 bases and at J to 4 bases, leaving 12 bases not matched to a gene. Germline V gene lookup returns CDR1 LGHNA and CDR2 YNFKEQ. CDR3 region: CASSQEGRGGSWYEQYF. DNA for the CDR3: TGTGCCAGCAGCCAAGAAGGCCGCGGCGGGAGTTGGTACGAGCAGTACTTC.

This clone was counted a few times. The chain is built from TRBV7-9 and TRBJ1-2, with a possible D match to TRBD1 (5 bases). The CDR3 has 15 amino acids. The germline gives CDR1 SEHNR, CDR2 FQNEAQ (reference sequence). Trimming took off 2 bases at V and 0 bases at J, with 10 bases between the two ends. The CDR3 bases are TGTGCCAGCAGCTTAAAGGAGGGGTCTAACTATGGCTACACCTTC. This encodes CASSLKEGSNYGYTF.

This clone was seen only a few times. This sequence joins TRBV6-6 and TRBJ2-1; possibly TRBD1 for D (6 bases). V was pared by 2 bases and J by 4 bases, with 9 bases between. Germline values: CDR1 MNHNY, CDR2 SVGAGI (reference sequence). The CDR3 is 14 amino acids. CDR3 DNA sequence: TGTGCCAGCAGTTACGGGACACAATACAATGAGCAGTTCTTC. It codes for CASSYGTQYNEQFF.

This clone occurred once. This chain links TRBV12-5 with TRBJ1-2, with TRBD1 matching over 9 bases. CDR3 length equals 15 residues. With V trimmed by 1 base and J by 7 bases, 7 bases remained unmatched. The germline V gene has CDR1 LGHNT and CDR2 FRNRAP. The CDR3, as DNA: TGTGCTAGTGGTTTGGACAGGGGGCGGACGGTTGGCTACACCTTC. The encoded protein is CASGLDRGRTVGYTF.

The chain uses TRBV4-1 and TRBJ2-7; 14 bases align to TRBD2. The germline V gene encodes CDR1 MGHRA and CDR2 YSYEKL. The CDR3 has 18 residues. J gave up 0 bases and V 4 bases, and 8 bases lay outside the gene matches. CDR3 bases: TGCGCCAGCAGCCTAAGACTAGCGGGAGGGCAGAGCTCCTACGAGCAGTACTTC. It translates to CASSLRLAGGQSSYEQYF.

A single count supports this clone. The rearrangement uses TRBV6-5 and TRBJ2-1; TRBD1 agrees at 8 bases. V shed 7 bases, J shed 2 bases, and the junction held 7 bases outside the gene matches. Germline assignment: CDR1 MNHEY and CDR2 SVGAGI. The CDR3 covers 15 residues. The CDR3 loop reads CASNQDRGPYNEQFF. The CDR3 DNA sequence: TGTGCCAGCAACCAAGACAGGGGCCCCTACAATGAGCAGTTCTTC.

This chain links TRBV6-5 with TRBJ1-3; D is unresolved. This CDR3 contains 12 residues. Germline CDR1 MNHEY, CDR2 SVGAGI. Trimming took off 6 bases at V and 3 bases at J, with 6 bases between the two ends. In DNA, the CDR3 is TGTGCCAGCAGCCCTTATGGAAACACCATATATTTT. Translation gives CASSPYGNTIYF.

The gene calls are TRBV28 and TRBJ2-5, with a tentative D call TRBD2 (6 bases). CDR3 length equals 14 residues. V gave up 5 bases and J gave up 5 bases, with 15 bases separating them. Germline loops: CDR1 MDHEN, CDR2 SYDVKM. This CDR3 is CASSPPGLGETQYF. The DNA of the CDR3 is TGTGCCAGCAGTCCCCCGGGACTCGGCGAGACCCAGTACTTC.

V and J are TRBV7-8 and TRBJ1-5; weak D call: TRBD1 (6 bases). Deletions cut 4 bases from V and 2 bases from J, with 24 bases between. The CDR3 covers 19 residues. The germline CDR1 and CDR2 sequences are SGHVS and FQNEAQ. CDR3 bases: TGTGCCAGCAGCTCCCTTAAGCCCGACAGGTGGGTCGGCAATCAGCCCCAGCATTTT. Translated: CASSSLKPDRWVGNQPQHF.

There are a few counts of this clone. The chain employs TRBV11-2 and TRBJ2-3; unclear D gene. Between the trimmed V and J ends, which lost 6 bases and 5 bases, there was a span of 9 bases. The CDR3 runs 12 residues. In germline, CDR1 is SGHAT, CDR2 FQNNGV. The CDR3 loop is CASSPRLDTQYF. The CDR3 region has the DNA TGTGCCAGCAGTCCAAGACTAGATACGCAGTATTTT.

The chain recombines TRBV4-1 with TRBJ2-5; D might be TRBD2 (6 bases). V lost 4 bases to trimming and J lost 2 bases, with 11 bases between them. CDR3 length: 14 amino acids. Germline CDR1 and CDR2: MGHRA and YSYEKL. CDR3 coding DNA: TGCGCCAGCAGCCCGAGGACTACTCAAGAGACCCAGTACTTC. Its translation: CASSPRTTQETQYF.

The rearrangement joins TRBV19 to TRBJ1-2; the D gene is possibly TRBD1 (5 bases). The CDR3 is 13 amino acids. Germline-derived CDR1 and CDR2 are LNHDA and SQIVND (reference sequence). V was cut by 3 bases and J by 6 bases, with 11 bases left in between. The CDR3 region has the DNA TGTGCCAGTAGTATCTCAGGGAAGGATGGCTACACCTTC. Protein product: CASSISGKDGYTF.